The rows below give T cell receptor beta chains drawn from one sample of a study of blood T cell repertoires in COVID-19. The method was immunoSEQ multiplex PCR; TCRdb's version includes in-frame clones alone and lacks a portion of them. The sample consists of fewer than 150,000 clones, roughly 84% of them appearing once. What was sequenced was peripheral blood. These receptors originate from a woman aged 65 to 85 who had recovered from COVID-19. Each CDR3 is given with its conserved first and last residue. A row's size may be missing; if present it is once, few, many or a size class.

j_call clone_size v_call cdr3_aa
TRBJ2-1 NA TRBV2 CASSGDRLAGATNEQFF
TRBJ2-5 once TRBV2 CASSVHPGLPRETQYF
TRBJ2-7 NA TRBV6-5 CASRGGDTTYEQYF
TRBJ1-1 NA TRBV6-5 CASRRDRGNTEAFF
TRBJ2-5 NA TRBV2 CASILFSVETQYF
TRBJ1-1 NA TRBV7-3 CASSLGQGRTEAFF
TRBJ2-3 NA TRBV7-3 CASSLTGEGLAPGTQYF
TRBJ1-2 few TRBV6-1 CASSEAPYRGRGYTF
TRBJ1-2 NA TRBV27 CASSFRDRGRKLGGGYTF
TRBJ1-3 NA TRBV4-3 CASSQDRLPTNTIYF
TRBJ1-1 NA TRBV9 CASSVQGTAEAFF
TRBJ2-7 NA TRBV3-1/TRBV3-2 CASSQGSPLAPYEQYF
TRBJ1-3 NA TRBV5-1 CASSLAGTGAGSGNTIYF
TRBJ1-1 NA TRBV9 CASSVAPQGREAFF
TRBJ1-5 few TRBV28 CASSSGNQPQHF
TRBJ2-7 NA TRBV25-1 CASSPGGSIYEQYF
TRBJ2-5 NA TRBV7-2 CASSMRESGAETQYF
TRBJ2-6 few TRBV7-2 CASSFEEGAYF
TRBJ1-2 NA TRBV19 CASSTGWVREGYTF
TRBJ2-1 NA TRBV4-2 CASSQKGTSGDSYNEQFF
TRBJ2-1 NA TRBV10-2 CASRTSGYNEQFF
TRBJ1-3 few TRBV27 CASSLSRGSGNTIYF
TRBJ2-2 NA TRBV7-3 CASSPTSGGTGELFF
TRBJ1-5 NA TRBV19 CASRGGRSSNQPQHF
TRBJ2-7 NA TRBV5-1 CASTKDGQGAGEQYF
TRBJ2-5 NA TRBV5-1 CASSGQGAGETQYF
TRBJ2-2 NA TRBV21-1 CASSSRLAGGRNTGELFF
TRBJ1-6 once TRBV7-2 CASSLRQAIINSPLHF
TRBJ1-4 NA TRBV18 CASSPLTATNEKLFF
TRBJ2-3 NA TRBV18 CASSPSGLASRADTQYF
TRBJ2-2 NA TRBV24-1 CATSDSRVGDTGELFF
TRBJ2-1 once TRBV10-1 CASSESPRGEQFF
TRBJ2-1 NA TRBV7-2 CASSLRGYNEQFF
TRBJ2-1 NA TRBV9 CASSRTKPGDEQFF
TRBJ1-2 NA TRBV9 CASSAIGGYGGYTF
TRBJ1-1 once TRBV10-3 CAISEFRDTEAFF
TRBJ2-1 NA TRBV19 CASSIAHRGTEQFF
TRBJ2-7 NA TRBV28 CASNSGGVRYEQYF
TRBJ2-3 once TRBV7-2 CASSAEGSGADTQYF
TRBJ2-2 NA TRBV9 CASRGTGPGELFF
TRBJ2-3 NA TRBV9 CASSSVSSGRVADTQYF
TRBJ1-2 NA TRBV5-6 CASSRRTSNYGYTF
TRBJ2-7 NA TRBV28 CASSPGGDRDYEQYF
TRBJ2-4 NA TRBV5-6 CASSTGAKNIQYF
TRBJ2-3 NA TRBV28 CASRQNLGSGGAEDTDTQYF
TRBJ2-7 NA TRBV29-1 CSGQGSYEQYF
TRBJ2-2 few TRBV3-1/TRBV3-2 CASSPRAGTTGELFF
TRBJ2-6 NA TRBV7-9 CASSGTSGRTGANVLTF
TRBJ2-7 few TRBV7-2 CASSSRSGRPSYEQYF
TRBJ2-5 NA TRBV4-1 CASSPGTSGGLKTQYF
TRBJ1-2 NA TRBV9 CASSVAWGREGGYTF
TRBJ2-3 NA TRBV7-9 CASSWATNTQYF
TRBJ1-4 NA TRBV6-5 CATSGGLNEKLFF